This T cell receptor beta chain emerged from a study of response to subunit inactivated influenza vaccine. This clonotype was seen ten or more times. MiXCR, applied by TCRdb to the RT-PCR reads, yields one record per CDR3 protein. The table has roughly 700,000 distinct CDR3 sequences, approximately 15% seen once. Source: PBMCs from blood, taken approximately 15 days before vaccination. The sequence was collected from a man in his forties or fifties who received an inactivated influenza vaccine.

This chain's CDR3 is CASSGQGTIPLHF. CDR3 coding DNA: TGTGCCAGTAGCGGACAGGGGACTATTCCCCTCCACTTT. This chain joins TRBV12-3 or TRBV12-4 and TRBJ1-6; 9 bases align to TRBD1. This CDR3 spans 13 amino acids. V lost 9 bases, J lost 13 bases, and 10 bases stayed unmatched.